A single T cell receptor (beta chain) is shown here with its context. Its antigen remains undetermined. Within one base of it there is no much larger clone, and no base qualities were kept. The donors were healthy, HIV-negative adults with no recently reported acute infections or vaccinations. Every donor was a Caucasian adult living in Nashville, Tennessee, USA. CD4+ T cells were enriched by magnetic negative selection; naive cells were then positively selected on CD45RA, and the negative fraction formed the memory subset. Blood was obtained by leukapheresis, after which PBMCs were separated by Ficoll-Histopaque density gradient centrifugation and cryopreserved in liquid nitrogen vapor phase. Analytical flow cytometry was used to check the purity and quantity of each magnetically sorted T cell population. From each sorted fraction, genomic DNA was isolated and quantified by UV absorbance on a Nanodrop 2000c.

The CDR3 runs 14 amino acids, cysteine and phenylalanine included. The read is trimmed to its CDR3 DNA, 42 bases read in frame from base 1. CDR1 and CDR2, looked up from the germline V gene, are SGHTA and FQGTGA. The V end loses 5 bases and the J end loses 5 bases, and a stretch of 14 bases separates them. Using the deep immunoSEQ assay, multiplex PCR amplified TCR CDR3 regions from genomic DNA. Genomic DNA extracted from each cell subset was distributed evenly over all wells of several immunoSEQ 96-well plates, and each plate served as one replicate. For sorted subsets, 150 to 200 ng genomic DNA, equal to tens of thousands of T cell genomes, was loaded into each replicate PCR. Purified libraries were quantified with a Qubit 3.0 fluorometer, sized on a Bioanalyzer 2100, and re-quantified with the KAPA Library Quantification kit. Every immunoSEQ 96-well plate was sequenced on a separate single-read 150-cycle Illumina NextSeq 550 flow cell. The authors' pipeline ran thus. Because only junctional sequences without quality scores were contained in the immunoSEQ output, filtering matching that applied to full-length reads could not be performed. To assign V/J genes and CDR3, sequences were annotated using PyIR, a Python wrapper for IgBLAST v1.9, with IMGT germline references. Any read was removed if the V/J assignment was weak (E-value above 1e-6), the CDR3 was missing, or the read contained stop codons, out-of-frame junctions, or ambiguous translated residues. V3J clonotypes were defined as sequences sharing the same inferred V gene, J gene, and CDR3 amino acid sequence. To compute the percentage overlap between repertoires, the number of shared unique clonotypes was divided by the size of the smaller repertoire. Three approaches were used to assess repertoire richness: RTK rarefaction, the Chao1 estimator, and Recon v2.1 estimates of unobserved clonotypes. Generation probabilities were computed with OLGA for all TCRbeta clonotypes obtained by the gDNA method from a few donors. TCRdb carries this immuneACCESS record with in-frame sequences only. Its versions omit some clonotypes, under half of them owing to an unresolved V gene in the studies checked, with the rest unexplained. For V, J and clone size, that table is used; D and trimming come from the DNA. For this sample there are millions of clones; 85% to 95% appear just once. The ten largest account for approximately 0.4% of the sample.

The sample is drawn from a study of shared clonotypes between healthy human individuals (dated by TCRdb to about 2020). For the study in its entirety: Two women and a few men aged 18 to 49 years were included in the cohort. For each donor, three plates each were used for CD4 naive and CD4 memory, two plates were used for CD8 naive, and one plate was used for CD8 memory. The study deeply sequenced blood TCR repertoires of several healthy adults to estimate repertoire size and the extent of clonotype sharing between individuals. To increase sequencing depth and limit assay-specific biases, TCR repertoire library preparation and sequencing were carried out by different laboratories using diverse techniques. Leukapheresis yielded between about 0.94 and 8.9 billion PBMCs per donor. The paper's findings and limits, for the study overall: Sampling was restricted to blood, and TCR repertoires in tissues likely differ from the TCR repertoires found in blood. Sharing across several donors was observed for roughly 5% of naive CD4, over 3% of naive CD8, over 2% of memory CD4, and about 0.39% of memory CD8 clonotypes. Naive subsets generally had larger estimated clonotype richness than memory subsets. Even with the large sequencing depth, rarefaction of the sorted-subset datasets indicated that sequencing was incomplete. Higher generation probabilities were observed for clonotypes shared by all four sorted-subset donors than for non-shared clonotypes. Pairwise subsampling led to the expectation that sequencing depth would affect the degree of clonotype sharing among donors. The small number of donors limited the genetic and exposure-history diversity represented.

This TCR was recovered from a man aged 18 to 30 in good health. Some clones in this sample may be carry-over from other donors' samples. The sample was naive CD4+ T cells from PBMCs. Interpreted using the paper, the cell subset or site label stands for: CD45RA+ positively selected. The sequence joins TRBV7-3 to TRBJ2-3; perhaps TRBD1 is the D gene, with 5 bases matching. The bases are TGTGCCAGCAGCATCTCCAGGGTGGAAGATACGCAGTATTTT. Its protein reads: CASSISRVEDTQYF.